Below, 23 T cell receptor beta chains from the same sample are listed, as sequenced in a study of chemoradiotherapy in HPV16-positive cancers. TCRdb's copy holds only in-frame clones and misses some; the assay was immunoSEQ multiplex PCR. This table has about 12,000 clones, roughly three quarters appearing once. The sample here was taken from a patient who underwent chemoradiotherapy. Receptor source: a human donor with HPV-associated anogenital cancer.

The genes are TRBV7-3 and TRBJ2-1; 10 nucleotides align to TRBD2. With 5 bases clipped from V and 4 bases from J, the junction kept 5 bases outside the gene matches. CDR1 and CDR2 from the germline V gene are SGHTA and FQGTGA. The CDR3 runs to 15 residues. For the CDR3, the DNA is TGTGCCAGCAGCAGTCAAGCGGGGGGGTACAATGAGCAGTTCTTC. Protein sequence: CASSSQAGGYNEQFF.

This clone was found a few times. This chain joins TRBV5-8 and TRBJ2-7; D is possibly TRBD2 (5 bases). This CDR3 contains 13 residues. V lost 2 bases and J lost 0, with 6 bases in between. The germline V gene has CDR1 SGHTS and CDR2 YDEGEE. The CDR3 DNA sequence: TGTGCCAGCAGCTTTGGGAGCTCCTACGAGCAGTACTTC. Encoded protein: CASSFGSSYEQYF.

V usage is TRBV7-8 and J usage is TRBJ1-6; D not resolved. Germline assignment: CDR1 SGHVS and CDR2 FQNEAQ. Trimming took 3 bases from V and 8 from J, leaving 2 bases between them. The CDR3 loop spans 11 amino acids. The CDR3 DNA is TGTGCCAGCAGCTTTGATTCACCCCTCCACTTT. This encodes CASSFDSPLHF.

Here the CDR3 reads CAISEPGTVGQPQHF. The CDR3 DNA reads TGTGCCATCAGTGAACCAGGGACAGTTGGGCAGCCCCAGCATTTT. The chain recombines TRBV10-3 with TRBJ1-5, with TRBD1 identical over 7 bases. Germline assignment: CDR1 ENHRY and CDR2 SYGVKD. Trimming at V came to 3 bases and at J to 7 bases, leaving 9 bases not matched to a gene. The CDR3 length is 15 residues.

V usage is TRBV20-1 and J usage is TRBJ1-2; D call uncertain. CDR3 length: 11 amino acids. In germline, CDR1 is DFQATT, CDR2 SNEGSKA (reference sequence). Trimming removed 6 bases from V and 8 bases from J, with 13 bases in between. The CDR3, as DNA: TGCAGTGCCCCGTGGGTTGGAGGCTACACCTTC. It is translated as CSAPWVGGYTF.

The rearrangement joins TRBV29-1 to TRBJ1-1; TRBD1 matches at 12 bases. V lost 7 bases and J lost 1; bases outside the gene matches: 4. Looked up from germline, CDR1 is SQVTM and CDR2 is ANQGSEA. The CDR3 spans 14 residues. CDR3: CSGGQGARNTEAFF. CDR3 nucleotides: TGCAGCGGGGGACAGGGGGCTCGGAACACTGAAGCTTTCTTT.

The V and J genes are TRBV10-3 and TRBJ1-5; D ambiguous. Trimming took off 6 bases at V and 3 bases at J, with 9 bases between the two ends. The CDR3 covers 13 residues. Germline CDR1 is ENHRY and CDR2 is SYGVKD. Written as DNA, the CDR3 is TGTGCCATCAGCGGCGGTTCCAATCAGCCCCAGCATTTT. It specifies CAISGGSNQPQHF.

Concerning this clone: This likely comes from a read error, as the CDR3 has no conserved phenylalanine or tryptophan at its end. The chain has TRBV7-6 and TRBJ2-7; D is perhaps TRBD2 (6 bases). Looked up from germline, CDR1 is SGHVS and CDR2 is FNYEAQ. The CDR3 loop spans 13 amino acids. Trimming cost V 5 bases and J 3 bases, with 11 bases left between them. CDR3 in amino acids: CASSAGPNYEQYL. The CDR3 DNA sequence: TGTGCCAGCAGCGCGGGGCCCAACTACGAGCAGTACCTC.

V and J are TRBV19 and TRBJ1-1; 9 positions agree with TRBD1. J was trimmed by 5 bases and V by 6 bases; bases with no gene match: 4. Germline assignment: CDR1 LNHDA and CDR2 SQIVND (reference sequence). The CDR3 runs to 13 residues. The DNA for the CDR3 is TGTGCCAGTAGAGACAGGGGGGGGACTGAAGCTTTCTTT. Amino acid sequence: CASRDRGGTEAFF.

The rearrangement links TRBV20-1 to TRBJ1-2; the D is unclear. This CDR3 contains 10 residues. Trimming removed 7 bases from V and 1 base from J, with 4 bases in between. Germline V gives CDR1 DFQATT, CDR2 SNEGSKA (reference sequence). The CDR3: CSGDNYGYTF. The CDR3 DNA follows: TGCAGTGGAGATAACTATGGCTACACCTTC.

The V and J genes are TRBV5-1 and TRBJ1-2, with 10 bases fitting TRBD1. CDR1 SGHRS and CDR2 YFSETQ come from the germline V gene. The CDR3 length is 17 residues. The J segment lost 5 bases and the V segment lost 4 bases, leaving 14 bases of the junction unmatched. DNA for the CDR3: TGCGCCAGCAGCCCCTTATCTCCGGGACAGGGGCATTATGGCTACACCTTC. It specifies CASSPLSPGQGHYGYTF.

The chain carries TRBV2 and TRBJ1-1; tentative D call: TRBD1 (5 bases). Trimming stripped 10 bases from V and 3 bases from J, with 9 bases between. Germline CDR1 is SNHLY and CDR2 is FYNNEI. The CDR3 is 11 residues long. This CDR3 reads CATLGDTEAFF. The CDR3 coding sequence is TGTGCCACCTTGGGGGACACTGAAGCTTTCTTT.

The table lists this clone with a count of one. The rearrangement joins TRBV7-2 to TRBJ1-1; maybe TRBD1 (5 bases). The CDR3 consists of 14 residues. Germline V gives CDR1 SGHTA, CDR2 FQGNSA. The ends were cut back, 4 bases at V and 5 bases at J, with 14 bases in the middle. CDR3 DNA sequence: TGTGCCAGCAGCTATGGAGGGCGGGGGACTGAAGCTTTCTTT. Encoded protein: CASSYGGRGTEAFF. The whole variable domain, filled in from reference TRBV7-2 and TRBJ1-1, reads GAGVSQSPSNKVTEKGKDVELRCDPISGHTALYWYRQSLGQGLEFLIYFQGNSAPDKSGLPSDRFSAERTGGSVSTLTIQRTQQEDSAVYLCASSYGGRGTEAFFGQGTRLTVV.

This chain uses TRBV7-6 with TRBJ1-4; D is perhaps TRBD1 (5 bases). Germline assignment: CDR1 SGHVS and CDR2 FNYEAQ. The CDR3 spans 14 residues. The V and J ends lost 2 bases and 3 bases respectively, with 7 bases between them. The CDR3 loop is CASSLRGPNEKLFF. For the CDR3, the DNA is TGTGCCAGCAGCTTAAGGGGCCCTAATGAAAAACTGTTTTTT.

The rearrangement links TRBV4-1 to TRBJ1-1; D not certain. Germline V gene data show CDR1 as MGHRA and CDR2 as YSYEKL. V lost 3 bases, J lost 3 bases, and 5 bases lay in between. The CDR3 totals 12 residues. CDR3 protein: CASSHRDTEAFF. The CDR3 DNA reads TGCGCCAGCAGCCATCGGGACACTGAAGCTTTCTTT.

The gene calls are TRBV6-5 and TRBJ1-6, with D maybe TRBD1 (5 bases). Trimming shortened V by 6 bases and J by 5 bases, and 11 bases separated the two germline ends. Germline CDR1 reads MNHEY; CDR2 reads SVGAGI. The CDR3 has 14 amino acids. The CDR3 protein is CASSRVVDNSPLHF. The CDR3 DNA follows: TGTGCCAGCAGCAGGGTAGTGGATAATTCACCCCTCCACTTT.

This clone has just a few counts. This chain joins TRBV7-6 and TRBJ2-7, with a possible D match to TRBD2 (6 bases). Germline V gene lookup returns CDR1 SGHVS and CDR2 FNYEAQ. Deletions cut 1 base from V and 6 bases from J, with 13 bases between. This CDR3 comprises 14 residues. CDR3: CASSLEVEGSEQYF. CDR3 in DNA: TGTGCCAGCAGCTTAGAGGTGGAGGGTAGCGAGCAGTACTTC.

This clone was counted only a few times. V is TRBV4-2 and J is TRBJ2-2; D ambiguous. The CDR3 consists of 13 residues. Per germline, CDR1 LGHNA and CDR2 YNFKEQ. V lost 2 bases and J 6 bases, leaving 7 bases between the germline ends. CDR3 protein: CASSQRLAGELFF. The CDR3 coding sequence is TGTGCCAGCAGCCAAAGGCTTGCCGGGGAGCTGTTTTTT.

This rearrangement joins TRBV7-3 to TRBJ1-2; D possibly corresponds to TRBD1 (5 bases). V shed 5 bases and J shed 4 bases, with 11 bases lying between them. The CDR3 spans 13 residues. CDR1 SGHTA and CDR2 FQGTGA come from the germline V gene. The CDR3 DNA follows: TGTGCCAGCAGCCTCGGCGGGGCCTATGGCTACACCTTC. Its protein product is CASSLGGAYGYTF.

The chain recombines TRBV19 with TRBJ1-6; 7 bases are a match to TRBD1. The CDR3 runs to 14 residues. Germline V gene data show CDR1 as LNHDA and CDR2 as SQIVND (reference sequence). With V trimmed by 6 bases and J by 9 bases, 8 bases remained unmatched. CDR3 loop: CASRVVGQISPLHF. The CDR3 DNA is TGTGCCAGTAGGGTGGTGGGACAGATTTCACCCCTCCACTTT.

This clone was observed a handful of times. This chain connects TRBV2 to TRBJ1-5; a weak D match, TRBD1 (6 bases). CDR3 length: 18 residues. Per the germline V gene, CDR1 is SNHLY and CDR2 is FYNNEI. The ends were cut back, 3 bases at V and 0 bases at J, with 18 bases in the middle. CDR3 loop: CASSETTGGLVSNQPQHF. The CDR3 nucleotides read TGTGCCAGCAGTGAGACGACAGGAGGCCTTGTTAGCAATCAGCCCCAGCATTTT.

The genes are TRBV7-8 and TRBJ1-1; 8 bases align to TRBD1. The CDR3 has 14 residues. After removal of 2 bases from V and 4 bases from J, the junction contained 3 bases not matched to a gene. Per the germline V gene, CDR1 is SGHVS and CDR2 is FQNEAQ. The CDR3 DNA sequence: TGTGCCAGCAGCTTACAAACAGGGGGCACTGAAGCTTTCTTT. It is translated as CASSLQTGGTEAFF. The full variable domain, with the rest looked up from reference TRBV7-8 and TRBJ1-1, is GAGVSQSPRYKVAKRGQDVALRCDPISGHVSLFWYQQALGQGPEFLTYFQNEAQLDKSGLPSDRFFAERPEGSVSTLKIQRTQQEDSAVYLCASSLQTGGTEAFFGQGTRLTVV.

About this clone itself: Other DNA variants within this sample encode the same CDR3. The V call is TRBV10-3, the J call TRBJ1-5; TRBD1 aligns across 10 bases. This CDR3 comprises 14 residues. The junction had 2 bases not matched to a gene; V was cut back by 8 bases and J by 1 base. From germline, CDR1 is ENHRY and CDR2 SYGVKD. The CDR3 reads CAIGTGDSNQPQHF. CDR3 coding DNA: TGTGCCATCGGGACAGGGGACAGCAATCAGCCCCAGCATTTT.